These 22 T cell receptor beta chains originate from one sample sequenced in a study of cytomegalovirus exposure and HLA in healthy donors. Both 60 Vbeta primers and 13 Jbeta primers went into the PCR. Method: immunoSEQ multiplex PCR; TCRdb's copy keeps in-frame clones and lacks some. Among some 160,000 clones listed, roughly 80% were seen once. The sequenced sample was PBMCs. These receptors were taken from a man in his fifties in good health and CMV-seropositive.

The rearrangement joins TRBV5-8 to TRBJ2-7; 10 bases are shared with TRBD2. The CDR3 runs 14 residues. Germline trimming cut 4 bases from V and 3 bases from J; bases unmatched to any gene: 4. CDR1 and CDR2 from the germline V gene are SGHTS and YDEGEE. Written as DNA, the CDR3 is TGTGCCAGCAGCACAGGACTAGCGGTCTACGAGCAGTACTTC. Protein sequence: CASSTGLAVYEQYF.

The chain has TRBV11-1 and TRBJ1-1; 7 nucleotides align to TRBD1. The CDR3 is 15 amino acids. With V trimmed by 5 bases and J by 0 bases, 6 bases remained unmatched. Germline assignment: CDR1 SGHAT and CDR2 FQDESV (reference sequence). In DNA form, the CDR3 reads TGTGCCAGCAGCCTCCAAGGACAGGTGAACACTGAAGCTTTCTTT. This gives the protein CASSLQGQVNTEAFF.

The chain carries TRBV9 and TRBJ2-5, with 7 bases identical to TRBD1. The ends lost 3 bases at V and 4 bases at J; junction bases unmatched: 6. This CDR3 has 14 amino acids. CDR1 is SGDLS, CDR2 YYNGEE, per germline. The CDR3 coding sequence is TGTGCCAGCAGCGGACGACAGGGAATAGAGACCCAGTACTTC. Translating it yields CASSGRQGIETQYF.

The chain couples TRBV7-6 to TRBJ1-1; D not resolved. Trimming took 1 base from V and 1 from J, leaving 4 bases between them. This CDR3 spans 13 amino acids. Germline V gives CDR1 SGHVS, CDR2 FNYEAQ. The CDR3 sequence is CASSLGQNTEAFF. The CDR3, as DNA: TGTGCCAGCAGCTTAGGGCAGAACACTGAAGCTTTCTTT.

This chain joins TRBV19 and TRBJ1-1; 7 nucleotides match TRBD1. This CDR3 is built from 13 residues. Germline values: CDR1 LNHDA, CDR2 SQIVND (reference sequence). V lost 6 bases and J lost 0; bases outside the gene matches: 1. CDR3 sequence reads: CASRTGMNTEAFF. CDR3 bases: TGTGCCAGTAGGACAGGGATGAACACTGAAGCTTTCTTT.

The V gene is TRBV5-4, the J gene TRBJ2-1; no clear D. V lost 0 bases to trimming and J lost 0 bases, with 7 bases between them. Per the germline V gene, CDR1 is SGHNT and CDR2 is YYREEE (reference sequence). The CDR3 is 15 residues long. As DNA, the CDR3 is TGTGCCAGCAGCTTGGCCAGTCGCTCCTACAATGAGCAGTTCTTC. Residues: CASSLASRSYNEQFF.

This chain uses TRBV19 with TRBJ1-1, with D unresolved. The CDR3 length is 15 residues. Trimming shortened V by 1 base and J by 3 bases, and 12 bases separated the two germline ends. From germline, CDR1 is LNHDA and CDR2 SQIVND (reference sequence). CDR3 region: CASSIGLGEDTEAFF. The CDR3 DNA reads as TGTGCCAGTAGTATAGGGCTCGGGGAAGACACTGAAGCTTTCTTT.

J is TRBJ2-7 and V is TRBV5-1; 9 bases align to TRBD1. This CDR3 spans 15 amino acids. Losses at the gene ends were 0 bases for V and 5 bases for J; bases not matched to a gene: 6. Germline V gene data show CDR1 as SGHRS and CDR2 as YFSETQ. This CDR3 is CASSLATGGIHEQYF. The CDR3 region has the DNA TGCGCCAGCAGCTTGGCGACAGGGGGAATCCACGAGCAGTACTTC.

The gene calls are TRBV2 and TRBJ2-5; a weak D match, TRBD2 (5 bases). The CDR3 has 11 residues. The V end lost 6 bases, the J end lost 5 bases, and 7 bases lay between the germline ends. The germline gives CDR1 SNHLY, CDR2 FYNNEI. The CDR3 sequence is CASRREETQYF. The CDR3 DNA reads TGTGCCAGCAGGAGGGAGGAGACCCAGTACTTC.

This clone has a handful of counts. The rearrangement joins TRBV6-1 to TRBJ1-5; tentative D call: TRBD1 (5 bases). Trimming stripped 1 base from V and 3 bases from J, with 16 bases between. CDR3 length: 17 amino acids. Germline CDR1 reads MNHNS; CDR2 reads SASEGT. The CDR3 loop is CASSEEVEGPYNQPQHF. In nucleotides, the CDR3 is TGTGCCAGCAGTGAAGAGGTGGAGGGACCCTACAATCAGCCCCAGCATTTT.

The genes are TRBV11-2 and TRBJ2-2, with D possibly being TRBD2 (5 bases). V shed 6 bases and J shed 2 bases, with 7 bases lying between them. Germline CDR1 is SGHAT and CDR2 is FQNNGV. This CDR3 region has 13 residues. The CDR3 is CASRTTNTGELFF. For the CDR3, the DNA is TGTGCCAGCAGGACTACAAACACCGGGGAGCTGTTTTTT.

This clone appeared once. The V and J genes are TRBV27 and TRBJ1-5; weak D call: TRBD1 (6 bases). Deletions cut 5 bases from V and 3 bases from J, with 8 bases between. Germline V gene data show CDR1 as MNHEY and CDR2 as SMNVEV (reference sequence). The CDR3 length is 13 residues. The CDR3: CASSPGANQPQHF. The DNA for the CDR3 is TGTGCCAGCAGTCCAGGGGCCAATCAGCCCCAGCATTTT.

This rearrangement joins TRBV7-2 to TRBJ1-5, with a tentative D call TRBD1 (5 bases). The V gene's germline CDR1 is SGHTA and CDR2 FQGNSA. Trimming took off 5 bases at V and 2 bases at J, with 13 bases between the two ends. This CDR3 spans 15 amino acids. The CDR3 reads CASSRQGPGNQPQHF. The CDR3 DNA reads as TGTGCCAGCAGCAGGCAGGGTCCTGGCAATCAGCCCCAGCATTTT.

CDR3 in amino acids: CASSTSGLAYYEQYF. In nucleotides, the CDR3 is TGTGCCAGCAGTACGTCAGGGCTGGCTTACTACGAGCAGTACTTC. This rearrangement joins TRBV6-5 to TRBJ2-7, with D perhaps TRBD1 (5 bases). CDR1 and CDR2 from the germline V gene are MNHEY and SVGAGI. The ends were cut back, 5 bases at V and 3 bases at J, with 17 bases in the middle. The CDR3 runs to 15 residues.

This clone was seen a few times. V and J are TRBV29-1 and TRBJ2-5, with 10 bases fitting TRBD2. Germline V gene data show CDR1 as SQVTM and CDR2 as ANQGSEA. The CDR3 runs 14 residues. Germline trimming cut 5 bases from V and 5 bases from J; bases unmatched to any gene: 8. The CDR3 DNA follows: TGCAGCGTTACGGGAGCGGGGGGGACGGAGACCCAGTACTTC. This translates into CSVTGAGGTETQYF. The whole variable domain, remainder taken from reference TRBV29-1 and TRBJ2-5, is SAVISQKPSRDICQRGTSLTIQCQVDSQVTMMFWYRQQPGQSLTLIATANQGSEATYESGFVIDKFPISRPNLTFSTLTVSNMSPEDSSIYLCSVTGAGGTETQYFGPGTRLLVL.

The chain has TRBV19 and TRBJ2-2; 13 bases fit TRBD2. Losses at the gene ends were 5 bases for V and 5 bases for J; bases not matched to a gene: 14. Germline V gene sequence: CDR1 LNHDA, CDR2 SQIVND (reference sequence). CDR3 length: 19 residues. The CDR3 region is CASSPPRTSGRGWTGELFF. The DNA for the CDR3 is TGTGCCAGTAGTCCTCCTCGGACTAGCGGGAGAGGATGGACCGGGGAGCTGTTTTTT.

This CDR3 is CASSLIGYGYTF. Here the CDR3 DNA reads TGCGCCAGCAGCTTGATCGGCTATGGCTACACCTTC. V is TRBV5-1 and J is TRBJ1-2, with unresolved D. Germline CDR1 SGHRS, CDR2 YFSETQ. The CDR3 runs to 12 residues. Between the trimmed V and J ends, which lost 1 base and 4 bases, there was a span of 5 bases.

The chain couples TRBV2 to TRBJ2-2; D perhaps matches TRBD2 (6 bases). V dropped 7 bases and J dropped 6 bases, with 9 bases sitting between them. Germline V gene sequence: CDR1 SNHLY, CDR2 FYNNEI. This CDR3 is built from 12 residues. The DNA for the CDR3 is TGTGCCAGCAAGAGGGAGGCCGGGGAGCTGTTTTTT. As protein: CASKREAGELFF. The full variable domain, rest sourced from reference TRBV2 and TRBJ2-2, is EPEVTQTPSHQVTQMGQEVILRCVPISNHLYFYWYRQILGQKVEFLVSFYNNEISEKSEIFDDQFSVERPDGSNFTLKIRSTKLEDSAMYFCASKREAGELFFGEGSRLTVL.

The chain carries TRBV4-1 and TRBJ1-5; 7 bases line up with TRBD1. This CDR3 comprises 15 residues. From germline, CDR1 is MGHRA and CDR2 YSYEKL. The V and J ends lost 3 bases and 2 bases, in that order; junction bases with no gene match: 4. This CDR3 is CASSHLGTGNQPQHF. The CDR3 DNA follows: TGCGCCAGCAGCCACTTAGGGACAGGCAATCAGCCCCAGCATTTT.

The CDR3 bases are TGTGCCAGCAGTCCGTGGACAGAGAACTACGAGCAGTACTTC. It specifies CASSPWTENYEQYF. The chain joins TRBV27 to TRBJ2-7; D possibly corresponds to TRBD1 (6 bases). The CDR3 covers 14 residues. Trimming removed 5 bases at V and 3 bases at J, with 14 bases between. CDR1 and CDR2 (germline): MNHEY, SMNVEV (reference sequence).

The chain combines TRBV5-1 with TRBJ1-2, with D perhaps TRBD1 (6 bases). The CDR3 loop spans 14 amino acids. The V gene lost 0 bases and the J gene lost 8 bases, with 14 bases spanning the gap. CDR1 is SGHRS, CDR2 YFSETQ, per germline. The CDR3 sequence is CASSLVTGYGGYTF. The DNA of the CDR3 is TGCGCCAGCAGCTTGGTGACAGGTTATGGAGGCTACACCTTC.

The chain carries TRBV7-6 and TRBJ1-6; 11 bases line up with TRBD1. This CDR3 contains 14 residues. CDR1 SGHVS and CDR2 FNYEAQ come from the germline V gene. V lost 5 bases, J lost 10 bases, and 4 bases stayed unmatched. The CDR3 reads CASSQGTGGSPLHF. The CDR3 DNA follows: TGTGCCAGCAGCCAAGGGACAGGGGGATCACCCCTCCACTTT.